The present entry profiles one T cell receptor (beta chain) with its context. TCRdb processed the RT-PCR reads anew with MiXCR; each CDR3 protein has one entry. There are roughly 140,000 distinct CDR3 sequences in the sample; about a third occur only once, and 50% lies in the top ten. Per germline, CDR1 MNHEY and CDR2 SMNVEV (reference sequence). CDR3 size: 15 residues. With 0 bases removed from V and 4 bases from J, the gap between germline ends came to 10 bases. The data stem from a study of patients and donors after allogeneic stem cell transplantation. Sequenced material: blood, either unsorted or a sorted T cell fraction (not recorded which). The TCR sequence derives from a human donor who was either an allogeneic HSCT recipient or a stem cell or donor lymphocyte infusion donor (not recorded which). It is not recorded whose cells these are; they may come from a transplant donor. This chain connects TRBV27 to TRBJ1-3; possibly TRBD1 for D (6 bases). The CDR3 sequence is CASSLSWGAGNTIYF. The DNA for the CDR3 is TGTGCCAGCAGTTTATCCTGGGGGGCGGGAAACACCATATATTTT.